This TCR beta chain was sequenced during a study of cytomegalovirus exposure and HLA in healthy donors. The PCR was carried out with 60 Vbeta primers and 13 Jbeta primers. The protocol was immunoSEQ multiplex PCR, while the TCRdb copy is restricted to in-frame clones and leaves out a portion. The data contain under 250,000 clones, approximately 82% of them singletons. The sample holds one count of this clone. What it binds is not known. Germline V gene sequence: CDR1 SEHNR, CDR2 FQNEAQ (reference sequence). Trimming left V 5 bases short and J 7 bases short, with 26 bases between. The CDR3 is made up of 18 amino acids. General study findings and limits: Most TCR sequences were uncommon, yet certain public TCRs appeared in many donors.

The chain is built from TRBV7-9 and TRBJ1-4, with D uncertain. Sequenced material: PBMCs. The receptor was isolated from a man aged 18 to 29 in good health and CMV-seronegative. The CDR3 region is CASSHAPLPGPEGEKLFF. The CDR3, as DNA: TGTGCCAGCAGCCACGCCCCCTTGCCGGGTCCGGAGGGTGAAAAACTGTTTTTT.